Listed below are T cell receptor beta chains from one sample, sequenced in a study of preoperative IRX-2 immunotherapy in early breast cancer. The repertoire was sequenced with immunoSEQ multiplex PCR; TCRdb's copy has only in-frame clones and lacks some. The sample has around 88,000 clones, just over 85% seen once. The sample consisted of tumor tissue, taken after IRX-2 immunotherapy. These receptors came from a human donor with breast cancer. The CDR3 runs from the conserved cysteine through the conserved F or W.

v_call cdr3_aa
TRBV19 CASSVGTGWAYGYTF
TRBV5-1 CASSLGSGGLNGYTF
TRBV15 CATSTRHPSYEQYF
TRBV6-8 CASSLGGGRNEKLFF
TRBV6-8 CASRLGTIGNQPQHF
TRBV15 CATSRVQGDYEQYF
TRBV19 CASIRAGENKNEQFF
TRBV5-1 CASSLEGATNEKLFF
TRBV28 CASSPRGTVYNEQFF
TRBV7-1 CASSPKQEAGWRTKNIQYF
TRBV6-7 CASRTTGLTGELFF
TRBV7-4 CASSPLPGETQYF
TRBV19 CATSEGSNQPQHF
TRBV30 CAWRFGGTGELFF
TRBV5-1 CASSRGQGGNTGELFF
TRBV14 CASSQGPADSYNEQFF
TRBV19 CASTRRQGYTGELFF
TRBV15 CATSRELAGESEQYF
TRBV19 CASSPQGQPQHF
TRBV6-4 CASRAHGGTGEKLFF
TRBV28 CASSPRGRGNTEAFF
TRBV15 CATSRERAKSYEQYF
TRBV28 CASRGTGTGISPLHF
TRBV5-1 CASSLGGTGTNYGYTF
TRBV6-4 CVSMLGSSGANVLTF
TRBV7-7 CASSPGLSGTEAFF
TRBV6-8 CANRDNGEDEQYF
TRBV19 CATANSGRGYEQYF
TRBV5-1 CASSLTGTGVYEQFF
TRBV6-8 CASSYGLAVNTGELFF
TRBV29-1 CSVTGILRGVTEAFF
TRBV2 CASSGLGDRGQNYYGYTF